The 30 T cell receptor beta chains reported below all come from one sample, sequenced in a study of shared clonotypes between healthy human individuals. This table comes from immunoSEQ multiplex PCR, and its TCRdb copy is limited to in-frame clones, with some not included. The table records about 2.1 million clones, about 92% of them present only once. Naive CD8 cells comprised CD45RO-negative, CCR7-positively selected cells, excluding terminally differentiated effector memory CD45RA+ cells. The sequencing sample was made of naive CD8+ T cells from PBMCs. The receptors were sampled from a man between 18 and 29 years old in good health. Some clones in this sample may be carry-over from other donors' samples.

The CDR3 DNA follows: TGTGCCAGCATTAACAAATCGGGAAGGGCCCCGAACACCGGGGAGCTGTTTTTT. Protein: CASINKSGRAPNTGELFF. This rearrangement joins TRBV28 to TRBJ2-2; D may be TRBD2 (5 bases). CDR1 and CDR2 from the germline V gene are MDHEN and SYDVKM. Trimming stripped 7 bases from V and 0 bases from J, with 21 bases between. There are 18 residues in the CDR3.

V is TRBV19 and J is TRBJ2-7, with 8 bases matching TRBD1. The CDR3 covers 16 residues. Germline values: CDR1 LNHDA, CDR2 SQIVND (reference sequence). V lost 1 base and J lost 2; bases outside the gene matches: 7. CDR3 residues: CASSIVGTGLTYEQYF. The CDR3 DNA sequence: TGTGCCAGTAGTATAGTCGGGACAGGACTAACCTACGAGCAGTACTTC.

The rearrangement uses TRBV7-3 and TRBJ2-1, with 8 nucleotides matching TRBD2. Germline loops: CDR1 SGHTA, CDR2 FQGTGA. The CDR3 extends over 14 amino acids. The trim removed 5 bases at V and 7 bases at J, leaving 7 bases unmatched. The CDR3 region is CASSLGLDMNEQFF. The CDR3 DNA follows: TGTGCCAGCAGCCTGGGACTAGATATGAATGAGCAGTTCTTC.

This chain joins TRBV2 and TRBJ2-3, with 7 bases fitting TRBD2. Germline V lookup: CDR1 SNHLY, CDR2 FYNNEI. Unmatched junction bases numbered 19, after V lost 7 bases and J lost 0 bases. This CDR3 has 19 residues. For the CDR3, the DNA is TGTGCCAGCACCAACCCCCGGGAGGCCAATATCTTTAGCACAGATACGCAGTATTTT. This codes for CASTNPREANIFSTDTQYF.

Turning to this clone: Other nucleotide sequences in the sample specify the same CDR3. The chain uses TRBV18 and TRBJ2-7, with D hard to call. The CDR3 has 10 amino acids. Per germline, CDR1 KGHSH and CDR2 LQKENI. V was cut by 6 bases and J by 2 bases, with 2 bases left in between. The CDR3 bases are TGTGCCAGCTCCCCCTACGAGCAGTACTTC. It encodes CASSPYEQYF. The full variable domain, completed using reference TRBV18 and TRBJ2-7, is NAGVMQNPRHLVRRRGQEARLRCSPMKGHSHVYWYRQLPEEGLKFMVYLQKENIIDESGMPKERFSAEFPKEGPSILRIQQVVRGDSAAYFCASSPYEQYFGPGTRLTVT.

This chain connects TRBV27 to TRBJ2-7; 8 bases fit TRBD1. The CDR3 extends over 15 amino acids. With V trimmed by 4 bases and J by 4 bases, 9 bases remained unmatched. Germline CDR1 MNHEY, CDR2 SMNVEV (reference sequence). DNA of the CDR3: TGTGCCAGCAGTTCTCAGGGGGCGGATATTTACGAGCAGTACTTC. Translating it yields CASSSQGADIYEQYF.

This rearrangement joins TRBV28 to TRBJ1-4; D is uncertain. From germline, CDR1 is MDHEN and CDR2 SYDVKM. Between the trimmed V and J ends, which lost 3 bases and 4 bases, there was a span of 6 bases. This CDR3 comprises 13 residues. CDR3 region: CASSFLGNEKLFF. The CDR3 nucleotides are TGTGCCAGCAGTTTCCTCGGTAATGAAAAACTGTTTTTT.

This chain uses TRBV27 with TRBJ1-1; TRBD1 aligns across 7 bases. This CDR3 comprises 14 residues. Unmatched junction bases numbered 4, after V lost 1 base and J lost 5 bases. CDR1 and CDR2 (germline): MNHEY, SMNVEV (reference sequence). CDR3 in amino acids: CASSLLARGTEAFF. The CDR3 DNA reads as TGTGCCAGCAGTTTATTGGCCAGGGGGACTGAAGCTTTCTTT.

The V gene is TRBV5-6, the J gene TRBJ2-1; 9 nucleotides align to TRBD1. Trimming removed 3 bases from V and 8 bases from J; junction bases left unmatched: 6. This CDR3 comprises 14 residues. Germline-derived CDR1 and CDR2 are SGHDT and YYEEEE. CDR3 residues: CASSSTGGGDEQFF. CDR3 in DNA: TGTGCCAGCAGCTCTACAGGGGGCGGGGATGAGCAGTTCTTC.

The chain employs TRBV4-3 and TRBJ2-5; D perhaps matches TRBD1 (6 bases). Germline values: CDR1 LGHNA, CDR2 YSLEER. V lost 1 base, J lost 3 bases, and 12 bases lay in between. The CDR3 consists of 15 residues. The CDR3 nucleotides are TGCGCCAGCAGCCAAGGTGGGGCAGGGGAAGAGACCCAGTACTTC. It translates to CASSQGGAGEETQYF.

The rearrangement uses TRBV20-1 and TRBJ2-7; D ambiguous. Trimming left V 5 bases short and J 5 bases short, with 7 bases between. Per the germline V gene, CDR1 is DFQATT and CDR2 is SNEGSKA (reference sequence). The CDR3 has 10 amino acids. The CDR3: CSARDDEQYF. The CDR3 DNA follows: TGCAGTGCTCGTGACGACGAGCAGTACTTC.

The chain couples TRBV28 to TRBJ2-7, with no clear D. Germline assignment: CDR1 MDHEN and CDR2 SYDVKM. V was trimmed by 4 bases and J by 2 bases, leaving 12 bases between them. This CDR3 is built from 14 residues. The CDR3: CASSYRQLPYEQYF. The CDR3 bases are TGTGCCAGCAGTTATCGGCAGCTACCCTACGAGCAGTACTTC.

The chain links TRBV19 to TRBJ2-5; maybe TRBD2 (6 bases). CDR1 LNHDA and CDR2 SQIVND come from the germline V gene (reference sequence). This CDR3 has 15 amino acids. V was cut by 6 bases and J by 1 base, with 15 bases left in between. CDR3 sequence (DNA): TGTGCCAGTAGAACCTATGGGGGGTCCCAAGAGACCCAGTACTTC. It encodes CASRTYGGSQETQYF.

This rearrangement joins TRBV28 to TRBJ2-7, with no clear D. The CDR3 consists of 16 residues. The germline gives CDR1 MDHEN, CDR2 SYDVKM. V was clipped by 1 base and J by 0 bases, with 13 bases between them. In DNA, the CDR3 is TGTGCCAGCAGTTTATCGACGACCGATAGCTCCTACGAGCAGTACTTC. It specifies CASSLSTTDSSYEQYF.

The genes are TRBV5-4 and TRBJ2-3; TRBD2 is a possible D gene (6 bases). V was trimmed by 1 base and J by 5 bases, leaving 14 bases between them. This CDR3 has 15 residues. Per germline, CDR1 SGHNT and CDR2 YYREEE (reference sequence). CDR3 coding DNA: TGTGCCAGCAGCTTGTACGGGAGTGGGAGAGATACGCAGTATTTT. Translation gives CASSLYGSGRDTQYF.

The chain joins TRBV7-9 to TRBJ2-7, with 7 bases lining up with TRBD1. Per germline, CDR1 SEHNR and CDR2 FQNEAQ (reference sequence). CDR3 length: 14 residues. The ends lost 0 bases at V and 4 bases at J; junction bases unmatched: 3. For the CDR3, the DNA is TGTGCCAGCAGCTTAGCGCTGACAGGGTACGAGCAGTACTTC. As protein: CASSLALTGYEQYF. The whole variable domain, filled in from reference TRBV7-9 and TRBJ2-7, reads DTGVSQNPRHKITKRGQNVTFRCDPISEHNRLYWYRQTLGQGPEFLTYFQNEAQLEKSRLLSDRFSAERPKGSFSTLEIQRTEQGDSAMYLCASSLALTGYEQYFGPGTRLTVT.

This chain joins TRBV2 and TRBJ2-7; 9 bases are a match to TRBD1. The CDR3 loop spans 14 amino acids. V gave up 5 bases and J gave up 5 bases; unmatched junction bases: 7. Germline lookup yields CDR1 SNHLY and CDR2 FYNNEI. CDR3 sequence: CASSPGTGSNEQYF. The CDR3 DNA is TGTGCCAGCAGTCCCGGGACAGGGTCGAACGAGCAGTACTTC.

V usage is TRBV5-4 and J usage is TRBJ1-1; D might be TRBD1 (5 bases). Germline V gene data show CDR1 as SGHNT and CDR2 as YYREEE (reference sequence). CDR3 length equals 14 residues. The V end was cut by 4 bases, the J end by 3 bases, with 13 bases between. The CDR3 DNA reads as TGTGCCAGCAGCCCGGGCCCGGGGGACACTGAAGCTTTCTTT. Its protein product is CASSPGPGDTEAFF.

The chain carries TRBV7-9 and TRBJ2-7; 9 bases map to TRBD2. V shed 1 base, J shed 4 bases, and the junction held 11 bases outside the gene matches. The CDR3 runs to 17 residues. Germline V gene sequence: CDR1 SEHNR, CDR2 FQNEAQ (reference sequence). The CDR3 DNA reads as TGTGCCAGCAGCTTAGAGGCCGGGCTAGCGGGAAGGTACGAGCAGTACTTC. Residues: CASSLEAGLAGRYEQYF.

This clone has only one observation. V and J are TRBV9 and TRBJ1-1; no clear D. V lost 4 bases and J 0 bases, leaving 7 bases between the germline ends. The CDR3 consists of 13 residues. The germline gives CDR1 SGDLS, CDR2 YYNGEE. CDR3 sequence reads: CASSSVMNTEAFF. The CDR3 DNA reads TGTGCCAGCAGCTCCGTTATGAACACTGAAGCTTTCTTT.

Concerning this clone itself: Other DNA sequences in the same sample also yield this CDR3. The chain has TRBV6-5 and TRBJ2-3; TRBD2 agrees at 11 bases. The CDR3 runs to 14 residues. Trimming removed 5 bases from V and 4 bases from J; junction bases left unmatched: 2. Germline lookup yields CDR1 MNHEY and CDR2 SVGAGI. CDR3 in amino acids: CASSPLAGADTQYF. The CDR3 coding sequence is TGTGCCAGCAGTCCACTAGCGGGAGCAGATACGCAGTATTTT.

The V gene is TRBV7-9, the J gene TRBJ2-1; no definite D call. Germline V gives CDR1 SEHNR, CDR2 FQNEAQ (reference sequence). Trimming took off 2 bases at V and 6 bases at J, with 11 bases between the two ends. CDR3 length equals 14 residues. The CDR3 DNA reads TGTGCCAGCAGCTTAATCATTGGTAGCAATGAGCAGTTCTTC. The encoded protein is CASSLIIGSNEQFF.

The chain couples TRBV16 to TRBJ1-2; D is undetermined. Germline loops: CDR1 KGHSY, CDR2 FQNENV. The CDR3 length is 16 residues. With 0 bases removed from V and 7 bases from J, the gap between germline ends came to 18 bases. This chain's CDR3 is CASSQSGLGGSTGYTF. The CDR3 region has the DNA TGTGCCAGCAGCCAATCGGGCCTCGGCGGGAGCACTGGCTACACCTTC.

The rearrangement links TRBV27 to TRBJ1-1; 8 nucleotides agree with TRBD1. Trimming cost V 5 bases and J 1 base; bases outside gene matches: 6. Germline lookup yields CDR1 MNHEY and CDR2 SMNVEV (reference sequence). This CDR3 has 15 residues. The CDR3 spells CASSPRTGSNTEAFF. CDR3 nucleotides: TGTGCCAGCAGTCCGCGGACAGGGTCGAACACTGAAGCTTTCTTT.

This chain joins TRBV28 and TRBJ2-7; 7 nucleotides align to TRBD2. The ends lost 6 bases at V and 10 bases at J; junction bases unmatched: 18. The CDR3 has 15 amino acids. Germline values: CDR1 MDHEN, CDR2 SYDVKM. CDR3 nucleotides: TGTGCCAGCAGACCCCTTGGTACGGAGGGGAGGGATCAGTACTTC. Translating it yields CASRPLGTEGRDQYF.

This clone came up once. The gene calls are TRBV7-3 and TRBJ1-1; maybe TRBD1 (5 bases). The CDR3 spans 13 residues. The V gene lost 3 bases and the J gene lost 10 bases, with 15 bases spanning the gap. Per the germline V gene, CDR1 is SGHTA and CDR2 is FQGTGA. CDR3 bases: TGTGCCAGCAGCTTCTCTGGGGGGTTCCCAGCTTTCTTT. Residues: CASSFSGGFPAFF.

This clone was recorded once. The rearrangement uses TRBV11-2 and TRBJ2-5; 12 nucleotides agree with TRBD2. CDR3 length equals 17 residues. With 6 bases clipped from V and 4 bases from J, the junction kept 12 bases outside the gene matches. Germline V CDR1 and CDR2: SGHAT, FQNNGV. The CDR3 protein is CASRPTPLAGGRETQYF. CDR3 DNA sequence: TGTGCCAGCAGACCCACCCCACTAGCGGGAGGACGAGAGACCCAGTACTTC.

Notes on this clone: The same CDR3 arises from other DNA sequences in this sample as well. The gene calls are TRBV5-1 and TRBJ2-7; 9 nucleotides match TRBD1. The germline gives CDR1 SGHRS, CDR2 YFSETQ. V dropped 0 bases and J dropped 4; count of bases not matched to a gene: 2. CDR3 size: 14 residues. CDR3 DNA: TGCGCCAGCAGCTTGGGGGACAGGGATTACGAGCAGTACTTC. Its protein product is CASSLGDRDYEQYF.

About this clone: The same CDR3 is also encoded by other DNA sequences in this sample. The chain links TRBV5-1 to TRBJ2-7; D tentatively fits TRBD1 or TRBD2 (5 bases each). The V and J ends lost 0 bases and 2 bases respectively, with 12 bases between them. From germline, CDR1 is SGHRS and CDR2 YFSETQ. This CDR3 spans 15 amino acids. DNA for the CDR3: TGCGCCAGCAGCTTGGATGGGGGACGGGCCTACGAGCAGTACTTC. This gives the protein CASSLDGGRAYEQYF.

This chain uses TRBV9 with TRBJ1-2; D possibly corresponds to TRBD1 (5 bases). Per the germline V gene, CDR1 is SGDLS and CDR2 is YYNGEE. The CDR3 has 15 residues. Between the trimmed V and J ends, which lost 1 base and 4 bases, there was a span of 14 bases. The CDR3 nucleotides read TGTGCCAGCAGCGTATGGAAGGGGCCTCTCTATGGCTACACCTTC. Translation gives CASSVWKGPLYGYTF.